The present TCR beta chain was sequenced within a study of radiation and T cells in renal cell carcinoma (dated by TCRdb to the early 2020s). A note on the overall study: The samples were drawn from a clinical trial, where primary renal cell carcinomas were treated with 15 Gy of stereotactic body radiation therapy and then removed by nephrectomy 4 weeks afterward. In the approximately 57 samples combined, around 3.9 million unique CDR3 nucleotide sequences were found, encoding 2,658,974 unique CDR3 amino acid sequences. A total of around 53 samples underwent TCR beta sequencing, made up of approximately 26 tumors and approximately 27 peripheral blood samples.

Per the germline V gene (reference sequence), LNHDA is the CDR1 and SQIVND is the CDR2. After removal of 6 bases from V and 5 bases from J, the junction retains 6 bases not matched to a gene. Reading from cysteine to phenylalanine, the CDR3 counts 14 amino acids. Here the CDR3 DNA is all that survives: 42 bases in frame from base 1. Details on this clone: What this receptor recognizes is not known. Base-call qualities are not available, and no considerably larger clone is one nucleotide away.

What the work shows at the level of the full study, not this receptor alone: No pretreatment tumor biopsies were available, so the baseline intratumoral presence of clonotypes could not be determined. An increase in top tumor clonotypes in blood was observed from baseline to 2 weeks post-radiation, followed by contraction by 4 weeks, which was taken to suggest transient expansion of tumor-resident clones. Changes in the blood repertoire were not tracked past 4 weeks after treatment. With a single-armed trial design, the study had no way to address how radiation dose or scheduling affects the TCR repertoire.

The immunoSEQ kit was used, according to the manufacturer's recommendations, to generate TCR beta libraries from genomic DNA. To prepare libraries, a first multiplex PCR with proprietary primers was run, followed by a second PCR that added unique barcodes, and a bead cleanup was done after each round. A positive control reaction and a negative control reaction, both provided in the kit, were run with every batch of samples. The final libraries underwent checking on an Agilent 4200 TapeStation D1000 ScreenTape, volumetric pooling, and quantification by qPCR. Sequencing ran on an Illumina NextSeq500 with a MidOutput 150-cycle cartridge, using 156 Read1 and 15 Index1 cycles with kit custom primers. The pooled library was loaded at approximately 1 pM, with a roughly 20% PhiX control spiked in. In the paper's pipeline: Vendor-processed data were analyzed in R, with a clonotype defined as all T cells sharing the same CDR3 nucleotide sequence. In the clone abundance analyses, frequencies in each sample were normalized to that sample's 10,000 most abundant clones. Public T cell clones, which averaged fewer than five per sample, were excluded before analysis. A difference in abundance of at least 32-fold between compartments was used to define tumor-enriched and baseline blood-enriched clonotypes. A beta-binomial differential abundance model was applied to find clonotypes that expanded or contracted between blood time points. Similarity between tumor and blood repertoires was quantified using the Baroni-Urbani and Buser coefficient, and groups were compared with two-tailed Wilcoxon tests in R. The table was pulled from immuneACCESS by TCRdb, which kept in-frame rearrangements only. Such tables lose some clones; where checked, under half of the loss comes from unresolved V genes, and the rest has no known cause. V and J calls plus clone size are reproduced from that table; the DNA served to infer D and trimming. In this sample the table shows 150,000 or so clones, about 85% of which occur a single time. Around 4% of the sample is taken by the ten largest.

Explained via the paper, the time point label denotes: baseline pretreatment blood. The intended sense of this specimen's treatment or condition label: 15 Gy SBRT to primary tumor, nephrectomy 4 weeks later. Serial peripheral blood from radiation-treated patients was sampled at baseline, 2 weeks and 4 weeks after SBRT to track tumor-enriched clonotypes. Every patient had renal cell carcinoma of clear cell pathology. The QIAamp DNA Blood Mini Kit (Qiagen) was used to prepare genomic DNA for TCR sequencing. Samples were included in the analyses only if all quality control checks were passed. This receptor was identified in a woman aged 70 to 79 with renal cell carcinoma. The V and J genes are TRBV19 and TRBJ1-2, with 10 bases matching TRBD1. The sequences come from blood, collected from a patient whose treatment included radiotherapy and nephrectomy. CDR3 protein: CASSPGTGVYGYTF. The nucleotide sequence reads as follows: TGTGCCAGTAGCCCCGGGACAGGGGTGTATGGCTACACCTTC. With all but the CDR3 taken from the reference TRBV19 and TRBJ1-2 genes, the full variable domain is: DGGITQSPKYLFRKEGQNVTLSCEQNLNHDAMYWYRQDPGQGLRLIYYSQIVNDFQKGDIAEGYSVSREKKESFPLTVTSAQKNPTAFYLCASSPGTGVYGYTFGSGTRLTVV.